One and the same sample provided the 11 T cell receptor beta chains below, sequenced in a study of vaccination effects on CD4 cells after COVID-19. Assay used: immunoSEQ multiplex PCR; TCRdb lists only in-frame clones, some missing. The table shows tens of thousands of clones, with around 69% occurring only once. The authors isolated CD4+ T cells after around 9 days of culture. Two doses of either BNT162b2 or mRNA-1273 were given to each participant. The antigens of these receptors remain unknown. The source was CD4+ T cells from PBMCs cultured without peptide, collected after COVID-19 vaccination. These receptors were collected from a human donor who received a COVID-19 vaccine.

The rearrangement uses TRBV7-8 and TRBJ2-3; 14 bases fit TRBD2. The CDR3 spans 15 residues. V lost 4 bases and J lost 6; bases outside the gene matches: 3. Germline V gene data show CDR1 as SGHVS and CDR2 as FQNEAQ. The CDR3 bases are TGTGCCAGCAGCTGGACTAGCGGGGGGAGGGATACGCAGTATTTT. Its translation: CASSWTSGGRDTQYF.

The rearrangement uses TRBV7-9 and TRBJ2-2; D is possibly TRBD1 (5 bases). CDR3 size: 15 residues. The V gene lost 6 bases and the J gene lost 6 bases, with 17 bases spanning the gap. CDR1 and CDR2 from the germline V gene are SEHNR and FQNEAQ (reference sequence). CDR3: CASSSPDKRAGELFF. The CDR3 DNA reads as TGTGCCAGCAGTTCCCCGGACAAGAGAGCCGGGGAGCTGTTTTTT.

This chain connects TRBV29-1 to TRBJ2-3, with D uncertain. CDR1 and CDR2 (germline): SQVTM, ANQGSEA. V was pared by 2 bases and J by 1 base, with 4 bases between. The CDR3 has 12 residues. The CDR3 is CSVEPGTDTQYF. CDR3 DNA: TGCAGCGTTGAACCAGGCACAGATACGCAGTATTTT.

This chain connects TRBV7-9 to TRBJ2-1; 9 positions match TRBD1. The CDR3 is made up of 17 amino acids. CDR1 SEHNR and CDR2 FQNEAQ come from the germline V gene (reference sequence). Losses at the gene ends were 5 bases for V and 7 bases for J; bases not matched to a gene: 15. CDR3 amino acids: CASSPHNGVDRGNEQFF. The CDR3 DNA follows: TGTGCCAGCAGCCCCCATAATGGTGTCGACAGGGGGAATGAGCAGTTCTTC.

The chain couples TRBV2 to TRBJ1-5, with unresolved D. The CDR3 runs to 14 residues. The V end was cut by 6 bases, the J end by 4 bases, with 13 bases between. CDR1 and CDR2 (germline): SNHLY, FYNNEI. CDR3 protein: CASRVAGVNQPQHF. Here the CDR3 DNA reads TGTGCCAGCAGGGTTGCCGGGGTAAATCAGCCCCAGCATTTT.

The V call is TRBV15, the J call TRBJ1-1, with TRBD1 as a possible D gene (6 bases). Trimming cost V 1 base and J 9 bases, with 9 bases left between them. The germline V gene has CDR1 LNHNV and CDR2 YYDKDF (reference sequence). CDR3 size: 12 residues. The CDR3 loop is CATSRVQGKAFF. The CDR3 DNA reads as TGTGCCACCAGCAGAGTCCAGGGGAAAGCTTTCTTT.

V and J are TRBV11-1 and TRBJ2-5, with 7 bases identical to TRBD1. The germline V gene has CDR1 SGHAT and CDR2 FQDESV (reference sequence). V was pared by 2 bases and J by 2 bases, with 8 bases of the junction left unmatched. This CDR3 region has 16 residues. The CDR3 is CASSLWGTARQETQYF. In nucleotides, the CDR3 is TGTGCCAGCAGCTTATGGGGGACAGCGAGACAAGAGACCCAGTACTTC.

The gene calls are TRBV5-1 and TRBJ2-5, with a tentative D call TRBD1 (5 bases). Deletions cut 2 bases from V and 3 bases from J, with 14 bases between. The CDR3 consists of 15 residues. Per germline, CDR1 SGHRS and CDR2 YFSETQ. CDR3 DNA: TGCGCCAGCAGCTTTTACGACAGCTTCAAAGAGACCCAGTACTTC. Its translation is CASSFYDSFKETQYF.

This clone was seen more than once but under ten times. As DNA, the CDR3 is TGCGCCAGCAGCGAGGACAGATACGCTGAAGCTTTCTTT. Its protein product is CASSEDRYAEAFF. The rearrangement joins TRBV5-1 to TRBJ1-1; maybe TRBD1 (6 bases). The germline V gene has CDR1 SGHRS and CDR2 YFSETQ. The CDR3 is made up of 13 amino acids. Trimming removed 4 bases at V and 6 bases at J, with 13 bases between. The whole variable domain, remainder taken from reference TRBV5-1 and TRBJ1-1, is KAGVTQTPRYLIKTRGQQVTLSCSPISGHRSVSWYQQTPGQGLQFLFEYFSETQRNKGNFPGRFSGRQFSNSRSEMNVSTLELGDSALYLCASSEDRYAEAFFGQGTRLTVV.

The V gene is TRBV18, the J gene TRBJ2-5; D is undetermined. Germline CDR1 is KGHSH and CDR2 is LQKENI. V lost 3 bases and J lost 4, with 15 bases in between. The CDR3 is made up of 15 amino acids. The CDR3 is CASSPLVAPGETQYF. CDR3 DNA sequence: TGTGCCAGCTCACCTTTGGTGGCCCCCGGAGAGACCCAGTACTTC.

This chain links TRBV5-1 with TRBJ2-5; 9 bases map to TRBD2. This CDR3 region has 17 residues. Germline-derived CDR1 and CDR2 are SGHRS and YFSETQ. The junction had 8 bases not matched to a gene; V was cut back by 0 bases and J by 2 bases. As DNA, the CDR3 is TGCGCCAGCAGCTTGGGGCTAGCGGGGATCGGACAAGAGACCCAGTACTTC. This sequence encodes CASSLGLAGIGQETQYF. The complete variable domain, with remaining parts taken from reference TRBV5-1 and TRBJ2-5, reads KAGVTQTPRYLIKTRGQQVTLSCSPISGHRSVSWYQQTPGQGLQFLFEYFSETQRNKGNFPGRFSGRQFSNSRSEMNVSTLELGDSALYLCASSLGLAGIGQETQYFGPGTRLLVL.